This TCR beta chain was documented in a study of T cells in Graves' hyperthyroidism and ophthalmopathy. Study observations and caveats: Stable hyperthyroidism was separated from ophthalmopathy by a model based on 13 V-J features.

Newly diagnosed hyperthyroidism patients aged 18 to 65 years had disease lasting under 2 months. Exclusion of patients followed from uncontrolled infection, other autoimmune disease, pregnancy or lactation. Blood was sampled at initial diagnosis of hyperthyroidism, prior to onset of any ophthalmopathy symptoms. Researchers amplified the TCR beta CDR3 regions from RNA transcripts. An initial round of RT-PCR targeting the TCR CDR3 relied on the HTBI primer set. TCRdb analysed the multiplex PCR reads with MiXCR anew, one entry per CDR3 protein. Found here are some 370,000 distinct CDR3 sequences, 17% of them singletons; the top ten hold approximately 35%. This clonotype appeared a few times. Its antigen is currently unknown. V lost 6 bases and J lost 2; bases outside the gene matches: 13. The CDR3 sequence is 20 residues long. Per the germline V gene, CDR1 is MGHRA and CDR2 is YSYEKL.

The sequenced sample was blood. The chain carries TRBV4-1 and TRBJ2-1, with 16 bases fitting TRBD2. The clonotype comes from a woman aged 25 to 39 with Graves' hyperthyroidism that later progressed to Graves' ophthalmopathy. CDR3 DNA: TGCGCCAGCAGTCGTGTCCCGGGACTAGCGGGGGGGAACACCTACAATGAGCAGTTCTTC. Residues: CASSRVPGLAGGNTYNEQFF.